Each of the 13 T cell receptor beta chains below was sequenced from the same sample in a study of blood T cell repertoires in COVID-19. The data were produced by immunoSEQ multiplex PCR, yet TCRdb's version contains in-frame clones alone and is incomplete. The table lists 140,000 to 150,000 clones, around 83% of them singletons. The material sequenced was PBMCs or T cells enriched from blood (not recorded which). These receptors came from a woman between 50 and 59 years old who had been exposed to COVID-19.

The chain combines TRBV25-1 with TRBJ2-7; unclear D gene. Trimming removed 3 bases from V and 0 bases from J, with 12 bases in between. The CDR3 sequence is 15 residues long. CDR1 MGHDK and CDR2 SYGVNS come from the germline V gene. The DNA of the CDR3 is TGTGCCAGCAGTGAGCATTTCGGTTCCTCCTACGAGCAGTACTTC. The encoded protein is CASSEHFGSSYEQYF.

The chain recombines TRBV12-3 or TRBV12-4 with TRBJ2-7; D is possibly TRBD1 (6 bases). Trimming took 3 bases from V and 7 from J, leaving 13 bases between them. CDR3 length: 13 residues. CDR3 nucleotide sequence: TGTGCCAGCAGTTTCACAGGGCCGAGTGAGCAGTACTTC. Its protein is CASSFTGPSEQYF.

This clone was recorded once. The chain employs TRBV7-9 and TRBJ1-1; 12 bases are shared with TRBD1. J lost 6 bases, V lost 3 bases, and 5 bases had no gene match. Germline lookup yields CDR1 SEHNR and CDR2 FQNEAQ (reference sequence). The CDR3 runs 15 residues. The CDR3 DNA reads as TGTGCCAGCAGCTTGACGGGGACAGGGGGCGCTGAAGCTTTCTTT. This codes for CASSLTGTGGAEAFF.

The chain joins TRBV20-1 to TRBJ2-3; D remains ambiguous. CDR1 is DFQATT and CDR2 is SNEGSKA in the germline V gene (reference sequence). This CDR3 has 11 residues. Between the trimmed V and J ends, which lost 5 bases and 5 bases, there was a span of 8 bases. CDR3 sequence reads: CSAWYGDTQYF. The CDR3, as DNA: TGCAGTGCTTGGTACGGAGATACGCAGTATTTT.

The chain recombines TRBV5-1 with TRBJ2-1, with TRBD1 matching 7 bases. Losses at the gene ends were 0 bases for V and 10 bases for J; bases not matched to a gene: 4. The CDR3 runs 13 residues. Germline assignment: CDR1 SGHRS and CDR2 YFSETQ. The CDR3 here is CASSLDTRGEQFF. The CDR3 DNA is TGCGCCAGCAGCTTGGATACCAGGGGGGAGCAGTTCTTC.

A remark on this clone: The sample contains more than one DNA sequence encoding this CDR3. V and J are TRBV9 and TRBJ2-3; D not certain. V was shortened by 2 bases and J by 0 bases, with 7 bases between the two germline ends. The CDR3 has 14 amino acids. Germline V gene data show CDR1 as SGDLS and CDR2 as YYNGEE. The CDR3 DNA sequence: TGTGCCAGCAGCGTGGCCCCTAGCACAGATACGCAGTATTTT. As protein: CASSVAPSTDTQYF. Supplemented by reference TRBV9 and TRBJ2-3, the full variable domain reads DSGVTQTPKHLITATGQRVTLRCSPRSGDLSVYWYQQSLDQGLQFLIQYYNGEERAKGNILERFSAQQFPDLHSELNLSSLELGDSALYFCASSVAPSTDTQYFGPGTRLTVL.

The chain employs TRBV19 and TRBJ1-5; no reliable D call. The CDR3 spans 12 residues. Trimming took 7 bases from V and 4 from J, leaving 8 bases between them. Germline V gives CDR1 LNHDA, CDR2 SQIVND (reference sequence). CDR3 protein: CASNGPNQPQHF. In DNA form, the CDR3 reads TGTGCCAGTAATGGGCCTAATCAGCCCCAGCATTTT.

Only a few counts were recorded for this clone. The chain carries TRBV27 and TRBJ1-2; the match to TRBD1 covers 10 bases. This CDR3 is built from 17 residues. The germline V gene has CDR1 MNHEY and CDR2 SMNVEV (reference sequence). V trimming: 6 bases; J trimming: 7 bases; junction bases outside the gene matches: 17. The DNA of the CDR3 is TGTGCCAGCAGACGAAAACCGGGACAGGGGTCGGTTCTTGGCTACACCTTC. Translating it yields CASRRKPGQGSVLGYTF.

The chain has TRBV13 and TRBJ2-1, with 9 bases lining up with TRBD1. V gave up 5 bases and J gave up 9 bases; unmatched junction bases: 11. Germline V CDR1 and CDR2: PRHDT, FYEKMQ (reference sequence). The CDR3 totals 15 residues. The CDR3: CASSIPGQGLGEQFF. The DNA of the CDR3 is TGTGCCAGCAGCATACCGGGACAGGGTCTTGGTGAGCAGTTCTTC. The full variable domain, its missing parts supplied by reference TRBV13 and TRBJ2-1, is AAGVIQSPRHLIKEKRETATLKCYPIPRHDTVYWYQQGPGQDPQFLISFYEKMQSDKGSIPDRFSAQQFSDYHSELNMSSLELGDSALYFCASSIPGQGLGEQFFGPGTRLTVL.

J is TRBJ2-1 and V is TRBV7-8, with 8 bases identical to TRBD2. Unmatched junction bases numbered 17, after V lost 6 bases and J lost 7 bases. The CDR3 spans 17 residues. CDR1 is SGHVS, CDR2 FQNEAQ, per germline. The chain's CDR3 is CASSLMTSALGGNEQFF. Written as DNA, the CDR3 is TGTGCCAGCAGTTTAATGACTAGCGCCCTTGGAGGAAATGAGCAGTTCTTC.

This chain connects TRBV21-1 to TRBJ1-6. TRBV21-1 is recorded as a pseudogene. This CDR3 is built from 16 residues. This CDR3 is CASSTHGGSQNSPLHF. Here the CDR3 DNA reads TGTGCCAGCAGCACTCACGGTGGGAGTCAGAATTCACCCCTCCACTTT.

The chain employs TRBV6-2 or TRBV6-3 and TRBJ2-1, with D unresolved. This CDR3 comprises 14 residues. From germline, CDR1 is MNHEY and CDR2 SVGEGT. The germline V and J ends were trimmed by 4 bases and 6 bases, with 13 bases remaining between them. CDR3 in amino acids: CASSSLDTPNEQFF. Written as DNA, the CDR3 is TGTGCCAGCAGTTCGCTAGATACACCCAATGAGCAGTTCTTC.

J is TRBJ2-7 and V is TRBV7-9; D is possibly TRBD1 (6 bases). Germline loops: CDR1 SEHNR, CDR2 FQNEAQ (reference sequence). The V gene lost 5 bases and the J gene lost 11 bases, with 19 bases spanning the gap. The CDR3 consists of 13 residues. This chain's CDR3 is CASSRTENLGKYF. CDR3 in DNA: TGTGCCAGCAGCCGGACAGAGAATCTAGGGAAGTACTTC.